This TCR beta chain was identified in a study of T cell changes during pregnancy in multiple sclerosis. Data came from immunoSEQ multiplex PCR; TCRdb stores just in-frame clones and leaves some out. The repertoire consists of roughly 38,000 clones, with about 90% occurring once and the leading ten covering over 8%. The V gene lost 4 bases and the J gene lost 6 bases, with 7 bases spanning the gap. This CDR3 comprises 10 residues. Germline assignment: CDR1 DFQATT and CDR2 SNEGSKA (reference sequence). V gene TRBV20-1 combines with J gene TRBJ2-7; weak D call: TRBD2 (5 bases). This clonotype originated in a female donor with multiple sclerosis, enrolled in a pregnancy study. The sample in question was CD8+ T cells from peripheral blood mononuclear cells, obtained in the first trimester of pregnancy. CDR3 coding DNA: TGCAGTGCTATCGAGGGCGAGCAGTACTTC. It codes for CSAIEGEQYF.